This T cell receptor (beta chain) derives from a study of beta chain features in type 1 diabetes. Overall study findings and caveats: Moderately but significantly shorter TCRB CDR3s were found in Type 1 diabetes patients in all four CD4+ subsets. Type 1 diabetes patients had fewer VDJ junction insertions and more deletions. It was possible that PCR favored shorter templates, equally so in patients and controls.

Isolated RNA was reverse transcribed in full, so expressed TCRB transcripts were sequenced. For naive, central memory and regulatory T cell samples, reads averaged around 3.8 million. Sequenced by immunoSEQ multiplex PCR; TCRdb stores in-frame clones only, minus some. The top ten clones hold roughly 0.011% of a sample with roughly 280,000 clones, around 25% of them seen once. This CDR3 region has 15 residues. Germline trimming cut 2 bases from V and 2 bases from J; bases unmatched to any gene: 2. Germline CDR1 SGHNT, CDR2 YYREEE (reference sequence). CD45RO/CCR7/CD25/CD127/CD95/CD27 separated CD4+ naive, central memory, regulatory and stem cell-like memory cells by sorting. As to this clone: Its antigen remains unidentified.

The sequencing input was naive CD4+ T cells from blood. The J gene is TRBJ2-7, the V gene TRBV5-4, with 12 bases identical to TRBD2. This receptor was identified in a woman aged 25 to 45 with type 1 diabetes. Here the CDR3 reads CASSFGTSGPYEQYF. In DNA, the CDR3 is TGTGCCAGCAGCTTTGGGACTAGCGGGCCCTACGAGCAGTACTTC.